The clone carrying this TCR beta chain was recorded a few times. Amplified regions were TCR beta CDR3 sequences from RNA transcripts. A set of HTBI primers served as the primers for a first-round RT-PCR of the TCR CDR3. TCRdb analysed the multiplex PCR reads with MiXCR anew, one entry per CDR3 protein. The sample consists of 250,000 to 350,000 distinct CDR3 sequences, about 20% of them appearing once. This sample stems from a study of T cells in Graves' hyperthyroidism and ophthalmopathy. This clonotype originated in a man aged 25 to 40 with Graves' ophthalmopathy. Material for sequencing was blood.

CDR3 protein: CASRSDRFDGYTF. In nucleotides, the CDR3 is TGTGCCAGCAGATCGGACCGCTTTGATGGCTACACCTTC. The chain uses TRBV6-2 or TRBV6-3 and TRBJ1-2; no definite D call. This CDR3 has 13 amino acids. Trimming left V 6 bases short and J 6 bases short, with 14 bases between. Germline CDR1 and CDR2: MNHEY and SVGEGT.